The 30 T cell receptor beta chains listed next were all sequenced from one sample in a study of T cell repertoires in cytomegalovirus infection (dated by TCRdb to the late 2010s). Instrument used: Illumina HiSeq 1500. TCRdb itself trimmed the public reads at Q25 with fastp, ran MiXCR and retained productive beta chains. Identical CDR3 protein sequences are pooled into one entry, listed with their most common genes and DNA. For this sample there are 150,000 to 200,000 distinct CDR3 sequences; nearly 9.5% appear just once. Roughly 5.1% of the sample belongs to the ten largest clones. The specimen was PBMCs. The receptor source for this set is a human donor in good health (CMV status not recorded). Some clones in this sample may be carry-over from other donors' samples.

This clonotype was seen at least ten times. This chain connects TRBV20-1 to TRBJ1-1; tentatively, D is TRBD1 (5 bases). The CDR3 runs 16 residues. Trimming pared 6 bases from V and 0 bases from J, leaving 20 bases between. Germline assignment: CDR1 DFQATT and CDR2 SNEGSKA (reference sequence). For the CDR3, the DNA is TGCAGTGCGCCCGGGACGGTGACCATCATGAACACTGAAGCTTTCTTT. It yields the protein CSAPGTVTIMNTEAFF.

CDR3 nucleotides: TGCAGTGCAGCGGACAGCTACGAGCAGTACTTC. It yields the protein CSAADSYEQYF. This chain connects TRBV20-1 to TRBJ2-7; possibly TRBD1 for D (6 bases). The CDR3 has 11 amino acids. V was cut by 6 bases and J by 3 bases, with 9 bases left in between. Germline V gives CDR1 DFQATT, CDR2 SNEGSKA (reference sequence).

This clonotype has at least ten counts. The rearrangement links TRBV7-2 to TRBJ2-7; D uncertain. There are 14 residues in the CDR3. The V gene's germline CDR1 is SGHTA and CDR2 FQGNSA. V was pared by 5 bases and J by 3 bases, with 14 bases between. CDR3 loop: CASSTTGPHYEQYF. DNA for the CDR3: TGTGCCAGCAGCACAACCGGGCCCCACTACGAGCAGTACTTC.

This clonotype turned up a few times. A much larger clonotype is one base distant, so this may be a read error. CDR3 DNA: TGCAGCGTTGAACAGTACAATGAGCAGTTCTTC. Its protein is CSVEQYNEQFF. The V call is TRBV29-1, the J call TRBJ2-1; the D is unclear. Trimming shortened V by 2 bases and J by 4 bases, and 3 bases separated the two germline ends. CDR3 size: 11 residues. Germline V lookup: CDR1 SQVTM, CDR2 ANQGSEA.

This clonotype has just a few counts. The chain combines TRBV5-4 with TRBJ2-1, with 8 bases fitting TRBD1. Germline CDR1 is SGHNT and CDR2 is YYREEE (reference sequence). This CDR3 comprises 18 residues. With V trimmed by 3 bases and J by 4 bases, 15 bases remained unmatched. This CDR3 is CASSSFRGRSGLYNEQFF. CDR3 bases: TGTGCCAGCAGCTCCTTCAGGGGGCGGAGCGGGCTTTACAATGAGCAGTTCTTC.

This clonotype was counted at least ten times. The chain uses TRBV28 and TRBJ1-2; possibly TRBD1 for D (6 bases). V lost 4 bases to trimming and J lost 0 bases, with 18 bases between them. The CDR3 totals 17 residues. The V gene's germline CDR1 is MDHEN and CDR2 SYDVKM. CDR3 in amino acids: CASSSPPKQGSNYGYTF. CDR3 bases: TGTGCCAGCAGTTCGCCCCCAAAACAGGGTTCTAACTATGGCTACACCTTC.

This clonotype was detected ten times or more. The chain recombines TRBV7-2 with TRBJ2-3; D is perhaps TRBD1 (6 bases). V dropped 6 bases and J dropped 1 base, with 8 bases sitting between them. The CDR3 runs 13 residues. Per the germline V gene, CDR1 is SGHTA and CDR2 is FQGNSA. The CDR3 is CASRAGGTDTQYF. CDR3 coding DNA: TGTGCCAGCAGGGCAGGGGGCACAGATACGCAGTATTTT.

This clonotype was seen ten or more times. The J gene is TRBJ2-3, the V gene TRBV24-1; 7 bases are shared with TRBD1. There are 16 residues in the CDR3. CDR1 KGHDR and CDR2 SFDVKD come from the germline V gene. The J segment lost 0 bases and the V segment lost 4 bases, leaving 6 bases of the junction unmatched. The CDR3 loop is CATSDPGQESTDTQYF. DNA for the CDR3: TGTGCCACCAGTGACCCCGGACAGGAAAGCACAGATACGCAGTATTTT.

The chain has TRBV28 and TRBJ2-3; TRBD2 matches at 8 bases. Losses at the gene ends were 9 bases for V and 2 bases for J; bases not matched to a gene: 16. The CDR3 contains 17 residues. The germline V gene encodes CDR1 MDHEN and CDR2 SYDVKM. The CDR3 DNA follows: TGTGCCAGTCCCCCGGTAGGGGCGGGGGGATACACAGATACGCAGTATTTT. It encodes CASPPVGAGGYTDTQYF.

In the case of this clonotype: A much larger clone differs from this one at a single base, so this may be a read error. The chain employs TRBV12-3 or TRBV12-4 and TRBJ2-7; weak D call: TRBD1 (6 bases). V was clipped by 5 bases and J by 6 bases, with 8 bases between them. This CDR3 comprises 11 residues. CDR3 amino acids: CASSLRGEQYF. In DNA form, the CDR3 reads TGTGCCAGCAGTCTCAGGGGCGAGCAGTACTTC.

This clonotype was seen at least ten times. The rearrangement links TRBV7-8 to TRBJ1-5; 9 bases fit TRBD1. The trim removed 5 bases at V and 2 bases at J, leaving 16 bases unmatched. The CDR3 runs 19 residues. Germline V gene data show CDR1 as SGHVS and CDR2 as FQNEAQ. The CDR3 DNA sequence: TGTGCCAGCAGCCGCGGGACAGGGAGTGATTTGGCGGGCAATCAGCCCCAGCATTTT. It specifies CASSRGTGSDLAGNQPQHF.

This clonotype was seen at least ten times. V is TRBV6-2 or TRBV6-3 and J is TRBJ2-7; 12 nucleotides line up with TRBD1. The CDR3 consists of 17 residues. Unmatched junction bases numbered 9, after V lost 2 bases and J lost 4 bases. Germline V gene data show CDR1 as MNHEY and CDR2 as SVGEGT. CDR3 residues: CASSYPKGQGARYEQYF. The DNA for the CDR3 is TGTGCCAGCAGTTACCCCAAGGGACAGGGGGCGAGATACGAGCAGTACTTC.

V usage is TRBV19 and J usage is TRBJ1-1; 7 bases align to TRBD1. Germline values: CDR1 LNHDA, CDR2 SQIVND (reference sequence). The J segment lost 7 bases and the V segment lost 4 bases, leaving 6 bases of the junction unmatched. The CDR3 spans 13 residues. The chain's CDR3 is CASSTTGILEAFF. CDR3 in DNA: TGTGCCAGTAGTACGACAGGGATTCTTGAAGCTTTCTTT. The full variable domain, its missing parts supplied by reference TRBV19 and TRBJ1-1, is DGGITQSPKYLFRKEGQNVTLSCEQNLNHDAMYWYRQDPGQGLRLIYYSQIVNDFQKGDIAEGYSVSREKKESFPLTVTSAQKNPTAFYLCASSTTGILEAFFGQGTRLTVV.

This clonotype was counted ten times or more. Here the CDR3 DNA reads TGCAGTGCTAGAGATTGGGGAAGCGTTAAGAATAACTATGGCTACACCTTC. Its protein is CSARDWGSVKNNYGYTF. V is TRBV20-1 and J is TRBJ1-2; no reliable D call. The CDR3 is 17 amino acids. Per germline, CDR1 DFQATT and CDR2 SNEGSKA (reference sequence). Trimming removed 0 bases from V and 1 base from J, with 18 bases in between.

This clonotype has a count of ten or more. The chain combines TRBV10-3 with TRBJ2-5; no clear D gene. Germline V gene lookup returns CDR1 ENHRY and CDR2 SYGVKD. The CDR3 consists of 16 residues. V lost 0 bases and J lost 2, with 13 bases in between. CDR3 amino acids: CAISESILGSQETQYF. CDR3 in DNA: TGTGCCATCAGTGAGTCGATCTTGGGGTCACAAGAGACCCAGTACTTC.

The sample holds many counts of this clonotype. The CDR3 DNA reads as TGTGCCAGCAGCTCGCGACTAGCGGATTACAATGAGCAGTTCTTC. Encoded protein: CASSSRLADYNEQFF. V usage is TRBV7-8 and J usage is TRBJ2-1; TRBD2 agrees at 9 bases. V was pared by 4 bases and J by 4 bases, with 5 bases of the junction left unmatched. This CDR3 spans 15 amino acids. Per the germline V gene, CDR1 is SGHVS and CDR2 is FQNEAQ. The variable domain in full, with the rest retrieved from reference TRBV7-8 and TRBJ2-1, is GAGVSQSPRYKVAKRGQDVALRCDPISGHVSLFWYQQALGQGPEFLTYFQNEAQLDKSGLPSDRFFAERPEGSVSTLKIQRTQQEDSAVYLCASSSRLADYNEQFFGPGTRLTVL.

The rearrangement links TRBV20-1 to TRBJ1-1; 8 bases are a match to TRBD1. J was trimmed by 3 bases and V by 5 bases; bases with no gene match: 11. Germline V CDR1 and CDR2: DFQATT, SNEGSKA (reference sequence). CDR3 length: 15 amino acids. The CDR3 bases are TGCAGTGCTGGGGCTCCCCAGGGGGCCGACACTGAAGCTTTCTTT. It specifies CSAGAPQGADTEAFF.

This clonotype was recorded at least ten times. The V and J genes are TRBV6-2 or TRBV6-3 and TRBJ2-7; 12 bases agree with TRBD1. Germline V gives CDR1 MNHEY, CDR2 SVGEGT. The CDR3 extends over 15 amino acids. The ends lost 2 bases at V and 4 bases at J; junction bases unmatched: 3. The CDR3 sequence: CASSYPGQGAYEQYF. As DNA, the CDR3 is TGTGCCAGCAGTTACCCGGGACAGGGGGCATACGAGCAGTACTTC.

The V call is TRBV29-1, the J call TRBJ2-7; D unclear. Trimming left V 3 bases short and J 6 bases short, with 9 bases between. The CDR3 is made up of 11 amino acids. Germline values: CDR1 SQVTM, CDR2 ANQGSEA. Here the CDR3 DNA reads TGCAGCGTTGACTACCTGGGCGAGCAGTACTTC. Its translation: CSVDYLGEQYF.

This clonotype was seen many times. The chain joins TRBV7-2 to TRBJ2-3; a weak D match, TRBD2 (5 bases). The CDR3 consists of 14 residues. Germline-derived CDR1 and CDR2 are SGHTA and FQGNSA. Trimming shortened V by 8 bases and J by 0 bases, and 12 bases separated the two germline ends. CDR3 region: CASGDGLSTDTQYF. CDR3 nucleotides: TGTGCCAGCGGCGACGGACTGAGCACAGATACGCAGTATTTT.

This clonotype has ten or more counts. The CDR3: CASSPGHTLYGYTF. CDR3 in DNA: TGTGCCAGCAGTCCTGGACATACCTTGTATGGCTACACCTTC. V gene TRBV28 combines with J gene TRBJ1-2; D perhaps matches TRBD1 (5 bases). V dropped 5 bases and J dropped 5 bases, with 15 bases sitting between them. In germline, CDR1 is MDHEN, CDR2 SYDVKM. CDR3 length: 14 residues.

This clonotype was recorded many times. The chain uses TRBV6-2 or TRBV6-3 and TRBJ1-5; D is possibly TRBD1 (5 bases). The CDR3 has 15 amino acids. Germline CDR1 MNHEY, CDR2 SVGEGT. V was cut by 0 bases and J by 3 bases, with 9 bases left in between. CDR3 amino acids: CASSYSSGINQPQHF. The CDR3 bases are TGTGCCAGCAGTTACTCGTCAGGGATCAATCAGCCCCAGCATTTT.

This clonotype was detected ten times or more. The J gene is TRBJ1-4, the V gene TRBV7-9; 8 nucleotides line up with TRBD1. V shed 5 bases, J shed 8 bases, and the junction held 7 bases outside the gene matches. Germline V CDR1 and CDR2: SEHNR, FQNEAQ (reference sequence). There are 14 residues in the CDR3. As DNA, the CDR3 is TGTGCCAGCAGCACGGGACAGGTGAACGAAAAACTGTTTTTT. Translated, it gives CASSTGQVNEKLFF.

DNA of the CDR3: TGTGCCAGCAGAGGCGGGACAGGGAGCTATAATTCACCCCTCCACTTT. Translating it yields CASRGGTGSYNSPLHF. The V and J genes are TRBV2 and TRBJ1-6; TRBD1 matches at 9 bases. This CDR3 has 16 residues. Unmatched junction bases numbered 6, after V lost 6 bases and J lost 3 bases. The V gene's germline CDR1 is SNHLY and CDR2 FYNNEI.

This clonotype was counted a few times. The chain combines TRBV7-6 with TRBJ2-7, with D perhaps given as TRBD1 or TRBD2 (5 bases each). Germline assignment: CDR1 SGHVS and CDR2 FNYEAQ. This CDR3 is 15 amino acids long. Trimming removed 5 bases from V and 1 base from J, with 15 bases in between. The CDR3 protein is CASSVRDLGSYEQYF. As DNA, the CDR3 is TGTGCCAGCAGCGTCCGGGACCTTGGGTCCTACGAGCAGTACTTC.

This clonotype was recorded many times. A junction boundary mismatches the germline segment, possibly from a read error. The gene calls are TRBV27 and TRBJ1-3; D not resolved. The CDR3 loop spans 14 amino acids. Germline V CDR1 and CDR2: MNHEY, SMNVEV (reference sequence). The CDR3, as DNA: TGTGCCAGCAGCTTATCTTATACCTCGAACACCATATATTTT. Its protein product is CASSLSYTSNTIYF.

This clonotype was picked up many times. This CDR3 reads CASSAPGGVYEQYF. The CDR3 region has the DNA TGTGCCAGCAGCGCTCCCGGAGGGGTCTACGAGCAGTACTTC. The chain carries TRBV7-2 and TRBJ2-7; possibly TRBD2 for D (6 bases). From germline, CDR1 is SGHTA and CDR2 FQGNSA. The CDR3 covers 14 residues. V gave up 5 bases and J gave up 3 bases, with 14 bases separating them.

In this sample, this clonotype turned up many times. In nucleotides, the CDR3 is TGTGCCAGCAGCCCCAGACTAGCGGGAGCCTATGAGCAGTTCTTC. Translating it yields CASSPRLAGAYEQFF. The chain employs TRBV7-9 and TRBJ2-1; 12 bases match TRBD2. With V trimmed by 5 bases and J by 8 bases, 7 bases remained unmatched. The CDR3 sequence is 15 residues long. Germline assignment: CDR1 SEHNR and CDR2 FQNEAQ (reference sequence).

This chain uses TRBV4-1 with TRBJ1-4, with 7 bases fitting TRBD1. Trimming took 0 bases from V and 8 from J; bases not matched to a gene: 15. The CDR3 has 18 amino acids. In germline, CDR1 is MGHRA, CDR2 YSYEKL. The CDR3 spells CASSQDPGQVGWGEKLFF. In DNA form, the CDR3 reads TGCGCCAGCAGCCAAGATCCAGGACAGGTGGGATGGGGCGAAAAACTGTTTTTT.

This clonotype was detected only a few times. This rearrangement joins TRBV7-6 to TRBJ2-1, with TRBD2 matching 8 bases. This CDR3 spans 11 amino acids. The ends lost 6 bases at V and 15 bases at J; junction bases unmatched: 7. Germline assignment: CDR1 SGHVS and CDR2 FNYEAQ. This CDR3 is CASSPGTSLFF. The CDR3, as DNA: TGTGCCAGCAGTCCCGGGACTAGTTTGTTCTTC. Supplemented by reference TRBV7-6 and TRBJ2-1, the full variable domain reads GAGVSQSPRYKVTKRGQDVALRCDPISGHVSLYWYRQALGQGPEFLTYFNYEAQQDKSGLPNDRFSAERPEGSISTLTIQRTEQRDSAMYRCASSPGTSLFFGPGTRLTVL.